This is a list of T cell receptor beta chains from one sample in a study of T-cell reconstitution after alpha-beta-depleted transplantation in children. TCRdb re-called the PCR reads through MiXCR, storing one row per CDR3 protein. The sample has hundreds of thousands of distinct CDR3 sequences, 15% to 20% seen once. The sample was PBMCs, mostly from graft donor cells, taken 360 days after TCRalphabeta/CD19-depleted stem cell transplant. The receptor set was obtained from a male patient younger than 18 who had a stem cell transplant for acute lymphoblastic leukemia, so the T cells may come from the graft donor. Each CDR3 is given with its conserved first and last residue. D genes are given only for firm matches. For some rows the clone size is stated as once, few or many, or as a class when expanded; others skip it.

TRBV28	-	few	TRBJ1-5	CASSFTADGRYQPQHF	TGTGCCAGCAGTTTTACAGCTGACGGAAGATATCAGCCCCAGCATTTT
TRBV7-8	-	-	TRBJ1-5	CASSPNRAYSNQPQHF	TGTGCCAGCAGCCCAAACCGAGCTTATAGCAATCAGCCCCAGCATTTT
TRBV5-1	-	few	TRBJ1-1	CASSLEGPDEAFF	TGCGCCAGCAGCTTGGAGGGGCCAGATGAAGCTTTCTTT
TRBV7-8	TRBD2	few	TRBJ2-1	CASSLSGGLRNNEQFF	TGTGCCAGCAGCTTAAGCGGGGGCCTGAGGAACAATGAGCAGTTCTTC
TRBV7-6	-	-	TRBJ2-7	CASGGHSYEQYF	TGTGCCAGCGGCGGGCACTCCTACGAGCAGTACTTC
TRBV7-6	TRBD2	-	TRBJ2-7	CASSSEGTRSYEQYF	TGTGCCAGCAGCTCCGAGGGGACTAGATCCTACGAGCAGTACTTC
TRBV12-3/TRBV12-4	TRBD2	once	TRBJ2-5	CASSRSGRREETQYF	TGTGCCAGCAGCCGTAGCGGGAGGAGGGAAGAGACCCAGTACTTC
TRBV12-3/TRBV12-4	-	many	TRBJ1-2	CASSLVRVGGYTF	TGTGCCAGCAGTTTAGTCAGGGTCGGTGGCTACACCTTC
TRBV9	-	-	TRBJ2-1	CASSPPAGGQFF	TGTGCCAGCAGCCCTCCTGCCGGGGGTCAGTTCTTC
TRBV5-1	-	few	TRBJ1-1	CASSLSQGILNTEAFF	TGCGCCAGCAGCTTGTCTCAAGGGATCCTGAACACTGAAGCTTTCTTT
TRBV7-3	TRBD2	few	TRBJ2-7	CASSRKSGRASYEQYF	TGTGCCAGCAGCCGAAAAAGCGGGAGGGCCTCCTACGAGCAGTACTTC
TRBV2	TRBD1	-	TRBJ1-1	CASSVGGAGRNTEAFF	TGTGCCAGCAGTGTAGGGGGCGCCGGGAGGAACACTGAAGCTTTCTTT
TRBV7-9	-	-	TRBJ1-6	CASSLTGRLSPLHF	TGTGCCAGCAGCCTAACAGGGCGCCTTTCACCCCTCCACTTT
TRBV7-7	-	few	TRBJ2-5	CASSPEMIETQYF	TGTGCCAGCAGCCCCGAGATGATAGAGACCCAGTACTTC
TRBV5-1	-	few	TRBJ2-3	CASSLPDHTDTQYF	TGCGCCAGCAGCTTGCCCGACCACACAGATACGCAGTATTTT
TRBV7-8	-	-	TRBJ1-4	CASSRGGLYEKLFF	TGTGCCAGCAGCCGGGGAGGGCTGTATGAAAAACTGTTTTTT
TRBV12-3/TRBV12-4	-	-	TRBJ2-3	CASSFPMRVVSDTQYF	TGTGCCAGCAGTTTCCCCATGAGGGTAGTTTCAGATACGCAGTATTTT
TRBV11-1	TRBD2	few	TRBJ2-1	CASSLTSGRTEGSYNEQFF	TGTGCCAGCAGCTTAACTAGCGGGAGGACGGAAGGGTCCTACAATGAGCAGTTCTTC
TRBV27	TRBD1	many	TRBJ2-7	CASSFGTGGYEQYF	TGTGCCAGCAGCTTTGGGACAGGGGGCTACGAGCAGTACTTC
TRBV12-3/TRBV12-4	TRBD1	few	TRBJ1-5	CASSFGQVPQHF	TGTGCCAGCAGTTTCGGACAGGTTCCCCAGCATTTT
TRBV7-6	-	-	TRBJ2-7	CASSRPWGVSARYF	TGTGCCAGCAGCCGCCCCTGGGGGGTCTCAGCAAGGTACTTC
TRBV24-1	-	many	TRBJ2-2	CATGPNTGELFF	TGTGCCACCGGACCGAACACCGGGGAGCTGTTTTTT
TRBV6-5	-	many	TRBJ1-3	CASSYKGSGHSGNTIYF	TGTGCCAGCAGTTACAAGGGAAGCGGCCACTCTGGAAACACCATATATTTT
TRBV12-3/TRBV12-4	-	few	TRBJ1-2	CASSLELGRVYGYTF	TGTGCCAGCAGTTTAGAATTAGGTCGAGTCTATGGCTACACCTTC
TRBV18	-	-	TRBJ2-3	CASSPPWREGTDTQYF	TGTGCCAGCTCACCACCTTGGCGGGAAGGAACAGATACGCAGTATTTT
TRBV29-1	TRBD2	few	TRBJ2-1	CSVELAGTSLPEQFF	TGCAGCGTTGAACTAGCGGGGACTTCCCTGCCTGAGCAGTTCTTC
TRBV12-3/TRBV12-4	-	-	TRBJ2-5	CASNQDVAAGETQYF	TGTGCCAGCAACCAGGACGTCGCCGCCGGGGAGACCCAGTACTTC
TRBV4-1	-	once	TRBJ2-7	CASSQDVREAPYEQYF	TGCGCCAGCAGCCAAGATGTGAGGGAGGCACCCTACGAGCAGTACTTC
TRBV9	-	many	TRBJ2-5	CASSVGGREEETQYF	TGTGCCAGCAGCGTAGGGGGCAGGGAAGAAGAGACCCAGTACTTC